This T cell receptor beta chain was observed in a study of post-analysis software for immune sequencing data. The study, taken as a whole, reports: Elevated frequency relative to controls characterized several TRBV segments in patients, TRBV5-6, TRBV5-1 and TRBV20-1 among them. By F measure, strong co-clustering occurred among samples prepared in the same batch.

Unique molecular identifiers tagged the TCR beta cDNA libraries. A population of about 0.95 to 11 million T cells gave rise to about half a million cDNA molecules. One entry per CDR3 protein results from TCRdb running MiXCR on the PCR reads. This table has roughly 700,000 distinct CDR3 sequences, roughly 27% appearing once. As for this clonotype: Its target is not known.

The V end lost 6 bases, the J end lost 4 bases, and 16 bases lay between the germline ends. CDR1 and CDR2 from the germline V gene are SEHNR and FQNEAQ (reference sequence). The CDR3 loop spans 15 amino acids. The chain employs TRBV7-9 and TRBJ2-1; TRBD1 is a possible D gene (6 bases). Sequenced input: blood. The clonotype was recovered from a girl aged 10-17 years with multiple sclerosis. CDR3 residues: CASRHAGATYNEQFF. The CDR3 bases are TGTGCCAGCAGACATGCAGGGGCCACGTACAATGAGCAGTTCTTC.